One and the same sample provided the 14 T cell receptor beta chains below, sequenced in a study of T-cell memory formation after mild COVID-19. TCRdb ran MiXCR on the 5' RACE reads and lists one entry per CDR3 protein. The sample lists a few hundred thousand distinct CDR3 sequences, roughly 15% occurring once. Sequencing was done on a sample of PBMCs or a T cell subset sorted from them (not recorded which). Receptors were obtained from a man younger than 35 who had mild COVID-19 (a few samples of this study predate the infection). Cell type and time point are not known.

V usage is TRBV11-1 and J usage is TRBJ2-1, with D perhaps TRBD2 (6 bases). Germline V CDR1 and CDR2: SGHAT, FQDESV (reference sequence). The CDR3 is 15 residues long. V was pared by 2 bases and J by 0 bases, with 8 bases between. Here the CDR3 reads CASSLRTTSYNEQFF. The CDR3 region has the DNA TGTGCCAGCAGCTTAAGGACTACCTCCTACAATGAGCAGTTCTTC.

The rearrangement joins TRBV3-1 to TRBJ1-2; D uncertain. This CDR3 region has 12 residues. Germline CDR1 is LGHDT and CDR2 is YNNKEL (reference sequence). V was trimmed by 3 bases and J by 8 bases, leaving 10 bases between them. CDR3 residues: CASSQSGRGYTF. The CDR3 DNA reads TGTGCCAGCAGCCAGTCGGGGAGGGGCTACACCTTC.

This clonotype was detected a few times. The chain has TRBV7-9 and TRBJ2-7, with 8 bases matching TRBD1. Looked up from germline, CDR1 is SEHNR and CDR2 is FQNEAQ (reference sequence). The J segment lost 4 bases and the V segment lost 1 base, leaving 9 bases of the junction unmatched. The CDR3 loop spans 16 amino acids. CDR3 sequence reads: CASSLVPGRGQYEQYF. CDR3 sequence (DNA): TGTGCCAGCAGCTTAGTCCCTGGCAGGGGGCAGTACGAGCAGTACTTC.

This clonotype has a count of ten or more. V is TRBV5-1 and J is TRBJ2-6; D is undetermined. The CDR3 spans 15 residues. V was pared by 3 bases and J by 0 bases, with 7 bases between. Germline V gene sequence: CDR1 SGHRS, CDR2 YFSETQ. The CDR3: CASSSQSSGANVLTF. CDR3 coding DNA: TGCGCCAGCAGCTCACAGAGCTCTGGGGCCAACGTCCTGACTTTC.

At least ten counts were recorded for this clonotype. This rearrangement joins TRBV7-8 to TRBJ1-1, with 7 bases identical to TRBD1. Germline CDR1 is SGHVS and CDR2 is FQNEAQ. Losses at the gene ends were 4 bases for V and 3 bases for J; bases not matched to a gene: 2. CDR3 length: 13 residues. Here the CDR3 reads CASSSDRDTEAFF. The CDR3 DNA reads as TGTGCCAGCAGCTCAGACAGGGACACTGAAGCTTTCTTT.

This chain uses TRBV5-4 with TRBJ2-4; TRBD1 or TRBD2 may be the D gene (5 bases each). Germline V gives CDR1 SGHNT, CDR2 YYREEE (reference sequence). This CDR3 is 15 amino acids long. V was cut by 4 bases and J by 6 bases, with 17 bases left in between. CDR3 sequence reads: CASSVRAGTGNIQYF. Here the CDR3 DNA reads TGTGCCAGCAGCGTTCGAGCCGGGACCGGAAACATTCAGTACTTC.

This clonotype was seen more than once but under ten times. This rearrangement joins TRBV15 to TRBJ2-7; a possible D gene is TRBD1 (5 bases). Trimming removed 3 bases from V and 4 bases from J, with 7 bases in between. The CDR3 has 12 residues. CDR1 and CDR2 from the germline V gene are LNHNV and YYDKDF (reference sequence). CDR3 nucleotides: TGTGCCACCAGCAGCGACAGTTACGAGCAGTACGTC. Residues: CATSSDSYEQYV.

This clonotype was observed a few times. At one end, the junction sequence differs from germline, possibly due to a read error. This chain joins TRBV7-9 and TRBJ2-7; D possibly uses TRBD1 or TRBD2 (5 bases each). The CDR3 is 12 amino acids. Germline V gives CDR1 SEHNR, CDR2 FQNEAQ (reference sequence). This CDR3 is CASSRSGAALFF. In DNA, the CDR3 is TGTGCCAGCAGCCGCTCCGGGGCAGCTCTCTTCTTC.

J is TRBJ1-2 and V is TRBV6-5; TRBD1 agrees at 7 bases. The germline V gene encodes CDR1 MNHEY and CDR2 SVGAGI. V was pared by 6 bases and J by 6 bases, with 7 bases of the junction left unmatched. The CDR3 is made up of 13 amino acids. Here the CDR3 DNA reads TGTGCCAGCAGAACTACAGGGGTAAATGGCTACACCTTC. Protein product: CASRTTGVNGYTF.

The chain is built from TRBV7-2 and TRBJ1-1; 12 nucleotides align to TRBD1. V shed 6 bases and J 7 bases; nucleotides not matched to a gene: 9. Germline V gives CDR1 SGHTA, CDR2 FQGNSA. This CDR3 spans 15 amino acids. CDR3 bases: TGTGCCAGCAGTTTGTATGGGACAGGGGGCGGTGAAGCTTTCTTT. It codes for CASSLYGTGGGEAFF.

V and J are TRBV4-1 and TRBJ2-5, with D unresolved. The germline V gene encodes CDR1 MGHRA and CDR2 YSYEKL. Trimming stripped 3 bases from V and 2 bases from J, with 10 bases between. The CDR3 runs to 14 residues. The CDR3 is CASSQLGIQETQYF. CDR3 DNA sequence: TGCGCCAGCAGCCAGCTAGGGATACAAGAGACCCAGTACTTC.

This rearrangement joins TRBV7-9 to TRBJ1-3; TRBD1 aligns across 8 bases. V lost 6 bases to trimming and J lost 3 bases; unmatched junction nucleotides: 4. Germline lookup yields CDR1 SEHNR and CDR2 FQNEAQ (reference sequence). The CDR3 is 14 amino acids. The CDR3 DNA follows: TGTGCCAGCAGTTTCGACAGGGGTGGAAACACCATATATTTT. Protein: CASSFDRGGNTIYF.

The chain joins TRBV6-2 or TRBV6-3 to TRBJ2-7, with D tentatively TRBD2 (5 bases). Germline V gene data show CDR1 as MNHEY and CDR2 as SVGEGT. The CDR3 extends over 16 amino acids. V was cut by 5 bases and J by 3 bases, with 20 bases left in between. CDR3 loop: CASSPRVWATNYEQYV. The CDR3 DNA sequence: TGTGCCAGCAGTCCGAGGGTTTGGGCGACCAACTACGAGCAGTACGTC.

The rearrangement joins TRBV12-3 or TRBV12-4 to TRBJ2-3; TRBD2 agrees at 9 bases. This CDR3 comprises 16 residues. V lost 1 base to trimming and J lost 4 bases; unmatched junction nucleotides: 6. CDR3 bases: TGTGCCAGCAGTTTAGAGGCGGGGGGGCCGTCAGATACGCAGTATTTT. It specifies CASSLEAGGPSDTQYF.